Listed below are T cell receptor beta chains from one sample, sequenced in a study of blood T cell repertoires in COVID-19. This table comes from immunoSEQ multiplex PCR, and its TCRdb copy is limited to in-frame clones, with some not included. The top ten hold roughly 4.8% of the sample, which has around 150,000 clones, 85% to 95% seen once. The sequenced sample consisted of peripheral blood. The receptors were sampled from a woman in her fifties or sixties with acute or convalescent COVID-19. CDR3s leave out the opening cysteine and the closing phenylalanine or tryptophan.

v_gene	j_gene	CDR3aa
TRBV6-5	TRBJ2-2	ASSYASGELF
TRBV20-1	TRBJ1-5	SASTTDRDSGPQH
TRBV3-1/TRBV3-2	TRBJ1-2	ASSQEGTGTEGYT
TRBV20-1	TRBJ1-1	RTGNTEAF
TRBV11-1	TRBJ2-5	ASSLVWDSTKETQY
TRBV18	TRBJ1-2	ASSPIDSNYGYT
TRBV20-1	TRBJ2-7	SASQGTGETYEQY
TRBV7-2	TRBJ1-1	ASSLGGTLNTEAF
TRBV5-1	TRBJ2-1	ASSIRDRGSYNEQF
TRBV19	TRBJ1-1	ASSTSGDLNTEAF
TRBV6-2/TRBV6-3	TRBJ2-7	ASSYQYEQY
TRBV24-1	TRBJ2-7	ATSDGGAYEQY
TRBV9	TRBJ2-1	ASSGASGAYNEQF
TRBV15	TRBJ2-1	ATSSGGDNEQF
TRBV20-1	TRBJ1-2	SASRVGGEGYT
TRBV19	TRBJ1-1	ASNQGRYEAF
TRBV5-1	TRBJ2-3	ASSLDRGFRKDTQY
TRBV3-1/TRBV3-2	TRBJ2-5	ASSQGTSGETQY
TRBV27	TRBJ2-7	ASSLSPIFEQY
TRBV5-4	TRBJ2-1	ASSLGPDGGSEQF
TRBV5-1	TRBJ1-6	ASSAEGPSSNYNSPLH
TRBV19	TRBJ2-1	ASSIGQNNEQF
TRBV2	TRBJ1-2	ASRTGAGGYT
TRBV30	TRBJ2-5	AWKGLGAPTGETQY
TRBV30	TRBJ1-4	AWSATVRSNEKLF
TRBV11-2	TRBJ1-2	ASSPRTASHGHGYT
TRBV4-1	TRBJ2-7	ASSQGQEYEQY
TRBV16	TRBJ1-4	ASSAQGATNEKLF
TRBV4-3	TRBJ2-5	ASSYTAGGETQY
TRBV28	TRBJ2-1	ASRLRDTNNNEQF
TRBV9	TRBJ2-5	ASSAKYGETQY
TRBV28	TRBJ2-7	ASSLPSYEQY
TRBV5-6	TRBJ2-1	ASSLEGHLYNEQF
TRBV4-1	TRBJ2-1	ASSQGRSSYNEQF
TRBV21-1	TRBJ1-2	ASSYRGQTPSYGYT
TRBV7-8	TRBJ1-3	ASSFDPREGFGNTIY
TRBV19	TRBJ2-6	ASSMGGNSGANVLT
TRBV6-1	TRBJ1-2	ASSEKEYGTGIHYGYT
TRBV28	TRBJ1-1	AAITGEWNTEAF
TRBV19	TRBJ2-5	ASSSGQNRWETQY
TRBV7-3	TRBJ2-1	ASQPGGGPSSYNEQF
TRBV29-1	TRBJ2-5	SSFQAGSQETQY
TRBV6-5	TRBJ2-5	ASETAGGSKETQY
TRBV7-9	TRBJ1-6	ASSSMDREWSPLH
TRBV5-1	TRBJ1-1	ASSLATTGSTEAF
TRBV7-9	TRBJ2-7	ASSPPSGTAEYEQY
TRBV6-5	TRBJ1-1	ASSTWTGKTEAF
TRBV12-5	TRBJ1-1	ASGLARGTEAF